This record concerns one T cell receptor beta chain sequence. Its antigen remains unidentified. This sample stems from a study of cytomegalovirus exposure and HLA in healthy donors. V lost 5 bases and J lost 6, with 10 bases in between. This CDR3 is 13 amino acids long. Per germline, CDR1 MNHNY and CDR2 SVGAGI (reference sequence). Sequenced by immunoSEQ multiplex PCR; TCRdb stores in-frame clones only, minus some. The repertoire has around 300,000 clones, around 86% of them found once; the top ten carry less than 1.2%. Study observations and caveats: In vitro, three CMV-associated chains proved specific for CMV antigens.

Material: PBMCs. The receptor's source is a woman under 30 in good health and CMV-seronegative. The chain recombines TRBV6-6 with TRBJ2-2, with D possibly TRBD2 on 6 matching bases. The CDR3 sequence: CASSPWEAGELFF. The CDR3 bases are TGTGCCAGCAGTCCCTGGGAGGCCGGGGAGCTGTTTTTT.